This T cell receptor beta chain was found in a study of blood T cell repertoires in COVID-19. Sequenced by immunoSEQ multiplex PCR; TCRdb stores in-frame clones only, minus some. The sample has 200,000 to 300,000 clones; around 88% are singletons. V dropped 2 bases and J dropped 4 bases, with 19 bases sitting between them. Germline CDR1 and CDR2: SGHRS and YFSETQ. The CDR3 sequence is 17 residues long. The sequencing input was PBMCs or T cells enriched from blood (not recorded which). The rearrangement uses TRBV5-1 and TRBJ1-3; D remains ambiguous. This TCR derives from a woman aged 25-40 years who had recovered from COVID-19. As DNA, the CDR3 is TGCGCCAGCAGCTTATCGACTAGTACTTCGGGGGGAAACACCATATATTTT. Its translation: CASSLSTSTSGGNTIYF.